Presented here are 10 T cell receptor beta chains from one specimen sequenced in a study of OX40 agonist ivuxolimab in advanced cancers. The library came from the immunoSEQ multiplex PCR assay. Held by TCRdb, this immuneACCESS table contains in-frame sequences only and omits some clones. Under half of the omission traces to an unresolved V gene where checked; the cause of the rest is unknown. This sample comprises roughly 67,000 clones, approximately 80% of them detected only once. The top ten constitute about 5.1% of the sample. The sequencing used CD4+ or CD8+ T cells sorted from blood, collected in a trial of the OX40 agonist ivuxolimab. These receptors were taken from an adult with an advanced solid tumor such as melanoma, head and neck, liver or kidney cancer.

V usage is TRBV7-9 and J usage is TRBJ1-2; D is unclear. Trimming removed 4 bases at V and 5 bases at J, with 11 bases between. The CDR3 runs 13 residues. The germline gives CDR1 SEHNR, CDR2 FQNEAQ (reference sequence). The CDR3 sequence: CASSSPSLYGYTF. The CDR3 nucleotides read TGTGCCAGCAGCTCCCCATCGTTATATGGCTACACCTTC.

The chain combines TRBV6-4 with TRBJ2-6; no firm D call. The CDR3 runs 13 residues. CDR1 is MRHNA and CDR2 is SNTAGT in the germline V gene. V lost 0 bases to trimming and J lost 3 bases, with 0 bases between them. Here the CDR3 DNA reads TGTGCCAGCAGTGACTCTGGGGCCAACGTCCTGACTTTC. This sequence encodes CASSDSGANVLTF.

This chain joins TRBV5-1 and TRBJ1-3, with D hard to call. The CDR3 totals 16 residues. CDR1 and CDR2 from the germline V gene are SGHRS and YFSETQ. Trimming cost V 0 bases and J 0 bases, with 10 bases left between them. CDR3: CASSLVAVDSGNTIYF. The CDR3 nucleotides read TGCGCCAGCAGCTTGGTGGCTGTCGACTCTGGAAACACCATATATTTT.

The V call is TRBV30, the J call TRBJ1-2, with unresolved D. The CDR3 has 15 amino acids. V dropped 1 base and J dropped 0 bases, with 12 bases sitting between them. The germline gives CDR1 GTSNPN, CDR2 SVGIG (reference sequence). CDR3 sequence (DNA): TGTGCCTGGAGTGGGATTTTGAGATCTAACTATGGCTACACCTTC. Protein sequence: CAWSGILRSNYGYTF.

CDR3 protein: CASMGGRANYGYTF. For the CDR3, the DNA is TGTGCCAGCATGGGAGGGAGAGCTAACTATGGCTACACCTTC. V and J are TRBV2 and TRBJ1-2; D is ambiguous. Trimming cost V 7 bases and J 0 bases, with 12 bases left between them. The CDR3 extends over 14 amino acids. CDR1 is SNHLY and CDR2 is FYNNEI in the germline V gene.

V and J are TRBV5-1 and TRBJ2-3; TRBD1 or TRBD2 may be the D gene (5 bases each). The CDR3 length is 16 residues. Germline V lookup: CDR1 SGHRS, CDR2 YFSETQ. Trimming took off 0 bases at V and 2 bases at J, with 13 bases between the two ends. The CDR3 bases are TGCGCCAGCAGCTTGGATAGTACGGGGCCCACAGATACGCAGTATTTT. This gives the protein CASSLDSTGPTDTQYF. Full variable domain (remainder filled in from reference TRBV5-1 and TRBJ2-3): KAGVTQTPRYLIKTRGQQVTLSCSPISGHRSVSWYQQTPGQGLQFLFEYFSETQRNKGNFPGRFSGRQFSNSRSEMNVSTLELGDSALYLCASSLDSTGPTDTQYFGPGTRLTVL.

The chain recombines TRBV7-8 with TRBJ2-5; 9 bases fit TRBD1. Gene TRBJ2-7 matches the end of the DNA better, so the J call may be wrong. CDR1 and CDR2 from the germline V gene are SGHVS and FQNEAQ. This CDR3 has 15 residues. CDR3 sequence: CASSSGRQGVYEQYF. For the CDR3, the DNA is TGTGCCAGCAGCTCTGGGCGACAGGGGGTCTACGAGCAGTACTTC.

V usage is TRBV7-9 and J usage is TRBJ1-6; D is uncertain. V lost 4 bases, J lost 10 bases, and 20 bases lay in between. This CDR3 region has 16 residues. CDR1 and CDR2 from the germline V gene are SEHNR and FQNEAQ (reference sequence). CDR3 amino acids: CASSSALGLGNSPLHF. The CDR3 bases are TGTGCCAGCAGCTCTGCCTTGGGTTTGGGAAACTCACCCCTCCACTTT.

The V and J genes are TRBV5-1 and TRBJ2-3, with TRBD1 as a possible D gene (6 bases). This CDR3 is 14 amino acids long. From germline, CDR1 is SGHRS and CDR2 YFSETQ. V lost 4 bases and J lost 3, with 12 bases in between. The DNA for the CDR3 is TGCGCCAGCAGCCTGGGGGCTGGGACAGATACGCAGTATTTT. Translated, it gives CASSLGAGTDTQYF. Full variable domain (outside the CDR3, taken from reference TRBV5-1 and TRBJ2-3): KAGVTQTPRYLIKTRGQQVTLSCSPISGHRSVSWYQQTPGQGLQFLFEYFSETQRNKGNFPGRFSGRQFSNSRSEMNVSTLELGDSALYLCASSLGAGTDTQYFGPGTRLTVL.

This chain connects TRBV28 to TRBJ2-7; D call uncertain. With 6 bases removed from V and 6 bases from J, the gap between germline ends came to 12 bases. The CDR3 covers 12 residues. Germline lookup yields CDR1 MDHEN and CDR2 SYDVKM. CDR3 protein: CASSRLGFEQYV. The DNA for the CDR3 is TGTGCCAGCAGCCGACTGGGGTTCGAGCAGTACGTC.